This T cell receptor beta chain was recorded in a study of shared clonotypes between healthy human individuals. Study findings and constraints: Relative to memory subsets, naive subsets generally showed larger estimated richness.

The length of the CDR3 is 14 residues. Germline lookup yields CDR1 SGHTA and CDR2 FQGNSA. With V trimmed by 4 bases and J by 8 bases, 3 bases remained unmatched. The naive CD8 fraction comprised CD45RO-negative cells positively selected for CCR7 and excluded terminally differentiated effector memory CD45RA+ cells. Replicate PCRs for sorted subsets used around 200 ng DNA; this equaled 25,000 to 35,000 T cell genomes. TCRdb's copy holds only in-frame clones and misses some; the assay was immunoSEQ multiplex PCR. This table holds 450,000 to 700,000 clones, 95% to 96% found once. Turning to this clone: As yet, its antigen is unknown.

What was sequenced was naive CD8+ T cells sorted from blood. The receptor's source is a woman in her twenties or thirties in good health. The V gene is TRBV7-2, the J gene TRBJ1-4, with 11 bases identical to TRBD1. CDR3 amino acids: CASSSGQGVEKLFF. As DNA, the CDR3 is TGTGCCAGCAGCTCGGGACAGGGGGTCGAAAAACTGTTTTTT.